What follows are 4 T cell receptor beta chains derived from one specimen sequenced in a study of cytomegalovirus exposure and HLA in healthy donors. The PCR made use of 60 Vbeta and 13 Jbeta primers. Measured with immunoSEQ multiplex PCR; TCRdb has only the in-frame clones, and not every one. The data contain around 150,000 clones, 83% of them singletons. Sequenced sample: PBMCs. These receptor sequences come from a man aged 45-60 years in good health and CMV-seropositive.

The CDR3 region is CASRGDRSTDTQYF. The CDR3 DNA sequence: TGTGCCAGCAGGGGGGACAGGAGCACAGATACGCAGTATTTT. J is TRBJ2-3 and V is TRBV28; 8 bases are shared with TRBD1. Trimming at V came to 6 bases and at J to 0 bases, leaving 2 bases not matched to a gene. This CDR3 has 14 amino acids. Looked up from germline, CDR1 is MDHEN and CDR2 is SYDVKM.

A few counts support this clone. The chain uses TRBV9 and TRBJ2-2; TRBD2 agrees at 15 bases. The ends lost 0 bases at V and 6 bases at J; junction bases unmatched: 9. Germline CDR1 SGDLS, CDR2 YYNGEE. CDR3 length: 19 residues. CDR3: CASSVGTSGGAAFSGELFF. The CDR3 DNA reads TGTGCCAGCAGCGTAGGGACTAGCGGGGGGGCCGCATTTTCCGGGGAGCTGTTTTTT.

The chain links TRBV2 to TRBJ2-1; tentative D call: TRBD2 (5 bases). V lost 9 bases, J lost 7 bases, and 16 bases lay in between. Germline V gene sequence: CDR1 SNHLY, CDR2 FYNNEI. This CDR3 comprises 13 residues. CDR3: CASSVVVGNEQFF. The CDR3 region has the DNA TGTGCCAGTAGCGTTGTGGTAGGGAATGAGCAGTTCTTC.

The V call is TRBV7-9, the J call TRBJ1-2; 8 nucleotides match TRBD1. After removal of 2 bases from V and 3 bases from J, the junction contained 8 bases not matched to a gene. CDR3 length equals 16 residues. Germline V lookup: CDR1 SEHNR, CDR2 FQNEAQ (reference sequence). The CDR3 DNA sequence: TGTGCCAGCAGCTTAAATCCAGGGGGCAGGGACTATGGCTACACCTTC. Translated, it gives CASSLNPGGRDYGYTF. The whole variable domain, remainder taken from reference TRBV7-9 and TRBJ1-2, is DTGVSQNPRHKITKRGQNVTFRCDPISEHNRLYWYRQTLGQGPEFLTYFQNEAQLEKSRLLSDRFSAERPKGSFSTLEIQRTEQGDSAMYLCASSLNPGGRDYGYTFGSGTRLTVV.